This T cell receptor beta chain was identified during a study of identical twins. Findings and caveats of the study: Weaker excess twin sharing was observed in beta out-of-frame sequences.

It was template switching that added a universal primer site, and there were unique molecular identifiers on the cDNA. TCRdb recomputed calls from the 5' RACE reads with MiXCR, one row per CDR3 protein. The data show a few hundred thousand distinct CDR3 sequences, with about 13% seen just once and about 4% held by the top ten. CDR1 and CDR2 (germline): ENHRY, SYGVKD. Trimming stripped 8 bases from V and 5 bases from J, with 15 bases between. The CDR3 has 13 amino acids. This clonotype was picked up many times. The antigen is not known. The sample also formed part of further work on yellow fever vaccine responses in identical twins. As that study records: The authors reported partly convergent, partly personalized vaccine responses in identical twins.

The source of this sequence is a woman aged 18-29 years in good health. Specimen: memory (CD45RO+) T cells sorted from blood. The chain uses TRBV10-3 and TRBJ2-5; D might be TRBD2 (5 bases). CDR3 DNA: TGTGCCATCGGAGGCAGGTCCGGTGAGACCCAGTACTTC. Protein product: CAIGGRSGETQYF.